Each of the 8 T cell receptor beta chains below was sequenced from the same sample in a study of blood T cell repertoires in COVID-19. Assay used: immunoSEQ multiplex PCR; TCRdb lists only in-frame clones, some missing. In the table there are some 200,000 clones, around 85% of which are singletons. The specimen sequenced was PBMCs or T cells enriched from blood (not recorded which). The receptor set was obtained from a woman aged 40 to 50 with acute COVID-19.

In nucleotides, the CDR3 is TGTGCCAGCAGCCAAGACAGGGACTATGGCTACACCTTC. This sequence encodes CASSQDRDYGYTF. The V and J genes are TRBV3-1 (or the pseudogene TRBV3-2) and TRBJ1-2, with D tentatively TRBD1 (5 bases). The CDR3 consists of 13 residues. Germline loops: CDR1 LGHDT, CDR2 YNNKEL (reference sequence). V lost 0 bases and J lost 3, with 5 bases in between.

This clone was picked up one time. The V call is TRBV18, the J call TRBJ2-7; the D is unclear. Looked up from germline, CDR1 is KGHSH and CDR2 is LQKENI. The V and J ends lost 2 bases and 0 bases respectively, with 8 bases between them. This CDR3 region has 14 residues. CDR3 in amino acids: CASSPARVSYEQYF. As DNA, the CDR3 is TGTGCCAGCTCACCAGCCCGAGTCTCCTACGAGCAGTACTTC.

The chain's CDR3 is CASSLGTGGQPQHF. The CDR3 DNA follows: TGTGCCAGCAGTTTGGGGACAGGAGGTCAGCCCCAGCATTTT. This chain links TRBV27 with TRBJ1-5; 8 nucleotides agree with TRBD1. The ends lost 3 bases at V and 6 bases at J; junction bases unmatched: 4. Germline V gene sequence: CDR1 MNHEY, CDR2 SMNVEV (reference sequence). The CDR3 spans 14 residues.

This chain joins TRBV9 and TRBJ2-2, with a weak D call TRBD1 (6 bases). This CDR3 is built from 14 residues. Trimming removed 4 bases at V and 2 bases at J, with 9 bases between. Germline V gives CDR1 SGDLS, CDR2 YYNGEE. Here the CDR3 DNA reads TGTGCCAGCAGCTTACAGGGTAACACCGGGGAGCTGTTTTTT. Its translation is CASSLQGNTGELFF.

This sequence joins TRBV27 and TRBJ2-6; D is unresolved. The CDR3 is 17 residues long. Per the germline V gene, CDR1 is MNHEY and CDR2 is SMNVEV (reference sequence). V lost 0 bases, J lost 0 bases, and 9 bases lay in between. For the CDR3, the DNA is TGTGCCAGCAGTTTATCTTTTGGAGTCTCTGGGGCCAACGTCCTGACTTTC. As protein: CASSLSFGVSGANVLTF.

This chain links TRBV28 with TRBJ1-1, with 7 bases that match TRBD1. V lost 6 bases, J lost 4 bases, and 11 bases stayed unmatched. CDR1 and CDR2 from the germline V gene are MDHEN and SYDVKM. CDR3 length: 15 residues. CDR3 sequence (DNA): TGTGCCAGCAGGGGGACAGATCTGATAAGCACTGAAGCTTTCTTT. It specifies CASRGTDLISTEAFF.

The chain combines TRBV28 with TRBJ1-6; D is possibly TRBD1 (5 bases). CDR1 is MDHEN and CDR2 is SYDVKM in the germline V gene. Deletions cut 7 bases from V and 0 bases from J, with 16 bases between. The CDR3 runs 17 residues. In nucleotides, the CDR3 is TGTGCCAGCATTACTAATGGGGCTAGCTCCTATAATTCACCCCTCCACTTT. This codes for CASITNGASSYNSPLHF. Full variable domain (rest looked up from reference TRBV28 and TRBJ1-6): DVKVTQSSRYLVKRTGEKVFLECVQDMDHENMFWYRQDPGLGLRLIYFSYDVKMKEKGDIPEGYSVSREKKERFSLILESASTNQTSMYLCASITNGASSYNSPLHFGNGTRLTVT.

The gene calls are TRBV18 and TRBJ2-2; 7 nucleotides match TRBD1. V lost 6 bases to trimming and J lost 2 bases; unmatched junction nucleotides: 3. Germline-derived CDR1 and CDR2 are KGHSH and LQKENI. This CDR3 is built from 14 residues. CDR3 amino acids: CASSRDRNTGELFF. CDR3 DNA sequence: TGTGCCAGCTCTCGGGACAGAAACACCGGGGAGCTGTTTTTT.